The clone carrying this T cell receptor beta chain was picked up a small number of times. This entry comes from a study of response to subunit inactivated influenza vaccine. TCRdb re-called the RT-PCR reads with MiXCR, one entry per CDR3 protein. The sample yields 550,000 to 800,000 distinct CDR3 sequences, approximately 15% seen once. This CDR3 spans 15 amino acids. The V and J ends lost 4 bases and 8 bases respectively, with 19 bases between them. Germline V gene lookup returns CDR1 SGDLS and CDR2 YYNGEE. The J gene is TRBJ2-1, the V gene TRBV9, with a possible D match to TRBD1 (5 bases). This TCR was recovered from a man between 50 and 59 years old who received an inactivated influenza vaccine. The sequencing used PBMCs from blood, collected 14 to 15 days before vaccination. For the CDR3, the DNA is TGTGCCAGCAGCCCCCGACTCCTCTCCAGGGATGAGCAGTTCTTC. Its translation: CASSPRLLSRDEQFF.